This paragraph reports one TCR beta chain. The antigen is not known. In the same sample, other DNA sequences code for this CDR3. This sample stems from a study of shared clonotypes between healthy human individuals. Findings of the study overall: Specimens sampled were limited to blood, with tissue repertoires likely differing.

The V gene's germline CDR1 is SGDLS and CDR2 YYNGEE. Trimming at V came to 2 bases and at J to 5 bases, leaving 6 bases not matched to a gene. This CDR3 is built from 15 residues. Data came from immunoSEQ multiplex PCR; TCRdb stores just in-frame clones and leaves some out. The profile covers 2 million to 2.5 million clones, with just under 95% appearing a single time and roughly 1.1% taken by the ten largest. CD45RO negativity and positive selection for CCR7 defined naive CD8 cells, a population that excluded terminally differentiated effector memory CD45RA+ cells. The chain employs TRBV9 and TRBJ2-5, with TRBD2 identical over 10 bases. Sequencing was done on a sample of naive CD8+ T cells sorted from blood. The TCR originated in a man in his late teens or twenties in good health. The CDR3 here is CASSVSGGARETQYF. CDR3 nucleotides: TGTGCCAGCAGCGTGAGCGGGGGGGCTAGGGAGACCCAGTACTTC.